This T cell receptor (beta chain) originates from a study of T cells in Graves' hyperthyroidism and ophthalmopathy (dated by TCRdb to between 2018 and 2020). Concerning the study at large: Peripheral blood was sampled at the time of initial diagnosis, prior to any treatment. TCR V-J signatures able to tell the groups apart were searched for in a discovery cohort of approximately 95 patients, of whom around 42 had Graves' ophthalmopathy and around 58 had stable Graves' hyperthyroidism. Once sampling was done, hyperthyroidism patients were given methimazole at a starting dose of 30 mg daily, whereas ophthalmopathy patients were given high-dose intravenous methylprednisolone. In addition, the study compared T-cell repertoires in thyroid tissue and in blood from roughly 6 Graves' hyperthyroidism patients. An independent validation cohort of around 19 hyperthyroidism patients and some 15 patients who later progressed to ophthalmopathy tested prospective prediction of ophthalmopathy. The 85 to 100 discovery patients were divided at random into training and test sets in a 7:3 ratio. The paper describes TCR Vbeta CDR3 sequencing of around 130 peripheral blood samples, made up of around 41 ophthalmopathy patients, around 73 hyperthyroidism patients and about 17 progressor patients. What the authors observed across the whole study: In validation, the model predicted progression to ophthalmopathy a median of roughly 6.5 months before onset, with roughly 71% sensitivity and just under 75% specificity. Most expanded thyroid clonotypes (frequency above 0.001) were also detected in blood, a finding suggesting that blood repertoires may reflect thyroid immune responses. A 13 V-J signature model separated ophthalmopathy from stable hyperthyroidism, with around 91% sensitivity and approximately 81% specificity in cross-validation and 80%/75% in testing. No statistical method was used to set the sample size in advance, and investigators knew the group allocation.

To note about this clonotype: Its cognate antigen has yet to be identified. Within one base of it there is no much larger clone, and no base qualities were kept.

TCR beta CDR3 regions were amplified from RNA transcripts. The first round of RT-PCR for the TCR CDR3 was performed with the HTBI primer set and the Qiagen OneStep RT-PCR kit. A second multiplex PCR round built the libraries, followed by size selection and purification. The libraries were sequenced on an Illumina HiSeq2000 using paired-end 100 bp reads. In the original analysis: SOAPnuke was used to process the raw data, removing reads that contained adapters or uncalled bases, had a mean Phred below 15, or lacked an exact match to the constant primer or identifier. High-quality paired reads were merged with COPE v1.2.5, and unique nucleotide sequences were defined as clonotypes. MiTCR v1.1 was used to align clonotypes to the IMGT TRBV, TRBD and TRBJ reference segments. The analysis included only V-J combinations with a frequency above 0.0001, which together covered 99% to 99.2% of the repertoires. The TCS score was defined as F50 (clonal expansion) divided by E x V (chaos), with BLOSUM62-based TCRdist calculated between CDR3 peptides within each V-J. Welch's t-statistics and random forest reduced around 520 V-J features to fewer than 15, which were used in a naive Bayes classifier (R e1071). The public reads were reanalyzed by TCRdb: fastp trimming at Q25, MiXCR alignment, in-frame beta chains only. Each record represents a unique CDR3 protein, reported with the most common genes and DNA among its rows. The V and J calls were not made by the authors but by TCRdb's processing. Recorded for this sample are a few hundred thousand distinct CDR3 sequences; roughly 15% of them occurred a single time. Around 30% of the sample comes from the top ten.

The hyperthyroidism patients were between 18 and 65 years old and newly diagnosed, with a disease duration of less than 2 months. Any patient with an uncontrolled infection, another autoimmune disease, pregnancy or lactation was excluded. Diagnoses were established on the basis of clinical symptoms, serum thyroxine and TRAb, thyroid ultrasound, and orbital computed tomography. For progressor patients, blood was drawn at the first diagnosis of hyperthyroidism, before any ophthalmopathy symptoms had appeared. PBMCs were separated from approximately 10 ml of fresh peripheral blood using Ficoll-Paque density gradient centrifugation. Progressor patients were defined as those initially diagnosed with Graves' hyperthyroidism in whom ophthalmopathy developed during follow-up. Trizol reagent was used to extract total RNA, and RNA quality was then checked on an Agilent 2100 Bioanalyzer. The CDR3 holds 14 amino acids from the cysteine to the phenylalanine. Only the CDR3 portion is preserved as DNA: 42 bases, with reading frame beginning at the first base. Sequences LNHDA (CDR1) and SQIVND (CDR2) are obtained from the germline V gene (reference sequence). At the junction V is shortened by 6 bases and J by 0 bases, with 9 bases in between.

The TCR was taken from a woman between 50 and 59 years old with Graves' hyperthyroidism that later progressed to Graves' ophthalmopathy. The sequence joins TRBV19 to TRBJ1-3; a confident D gene designation cannot be given. The sequenced sample was blood. In nucleotide form, the sequence is TGTGCCAGTAGGATCGTGGGCTCTGGAAACACCATATATTTT. Translation gives CASRIVGSGNTIYF. The entire variable domain, with the stretches around the CDR3 drawn from the reference TRBV19 and TRBJ1-3 proteins, is DGGITQSPKYLFRKEGQNVTLSCEQNLNHDAMYWYRQDPGQGLRLIYYSQIVNDFQKGDIAEGYSVSREKKESFPLTVTSAQKNPTAFYLCASRIVGSGNTIYFGEGSWLTVV.